The rows below give T cell receptor beta chains drawn from one sample of a study of OX40 agonist ivuxolimab in advanced cancers. TCRdb keeps only in-frame clones here, not all; method: immunoSEQ multiplex PCR. Of approximately 99,000 clones in the sample, approximately 93% were seen once. The specimen was CD4+ or CD8+ T cells sorted from blood, collected in a trial of the OX40 agonist ivuxolimab. The source of these receptors is an adult with an advanced solid tumor such as melanoma, head and neck, liver or kidney cancer. CDR3s include the opening cysteine and the closing phenylalanine or tryptophan. A D gene is named only where the DNA matches it firmly. Clone sizes are given selectively: once, few, many, or a class where the clone is expanded.

D: .
size: .
V: TRBV10-1
J: TRBJ2-6
DNA: TGCGCCAGCAGTGGGCTGACCTCTGGGGCCAACGTCCTGACTTTC
CDR3: CASSGLTSGANVLTF

D: TRBD2
size: .
V: TRBV7-2
J: TRBJ2-5
DNA: TGTGCCAGCAGCTTAGGAGCGGGACAAGAGACCCAGTACTTC
CDR3: CASSLGAGQETQYF

D: TRBD1
size: .
V: TRBV11-2
J: TRBJ2-1
DNA: TGTGCCAGCAGCGTTACGGGACAGGGAACGGGTCGTATCAATGAGCAGTTCTTC
CDR3: CASSVTGQGTGRINEQFF

D: .
size: .
V: TRBV7-2
J: TRBJ1-2
DNA: TGTGCCAGCAGCTTAGTAAGGGAAGGTGGCTACACCTTC
CDR3: CASSLVREGGYTF

D: .
size: .
V: TRBV7-8
J: TRBJ1-5
DNA: TGTGCCAGCAGCTTACGGAGAATTTCCGGTCAGCCCCAGCATTTT
CDR3: CASSLRRISGQPQHF

D: TRBD2
size: .
V: TRBV19
J: TRBJ2-1
DNA: TGTGCCAGTAGCCGGGAGGGTAGGAATGAGCAGTTCTTC
CDR3: CASSREGRNEQFF

D: .
size: .
V: TRBV7-3
J: TRBJ2-5
DNA: TGTGCCAGCAGCACGCCGGGACACCTAGAGACCCAGTACTTC
CDR3: CASSTPGHLETQYF

D: .
size: .
V: TRBV5-4
J: TRBJ1-2
DNA: TGTGCCAGCAGCCAGCCCGGGCCTTATAGGGGCTATGGCTACACCTTC
CDR3: CASSQPGPYRGYGYTF

D: .
size: .
V: TRBV18
J: TRBJ1-2
DNA: TGTGCCAGCTCACCACCAGGAGAGGGCTACACCTTC
CDR3: CASSPPGEGYTF

D: TRBD1
size: .
V: TRBV19
J: TRBJ2-2
DNA: TGTGCCAGTAGTAAAGGCGACAGGGGGCGTCATTCCGGGGAGCTGTTTTTT
CDR3: CASSKGDRGRHSGELFF

D: .
size: .
V: TRBV7-2
J: TRBJ2-3
DNA: TGTGCCAGCAGCTTAGTTAACCCCCCCGATACGCAGTATTTT
CDR3: CASSLVNPPDTQYF

D: .
size: .
V: TRBV7-6
J: TRBJ2-1
DNA: TGTGCCAGCAGCCCATACAGGGAAAATGAGCAGTTCTTC
CDR3: CASSPYRENEQFF

D: .
size: .
V: TRBV9
J: TRBJ1-2
DNA: TGTGCCAGCAGCGTAGAGTCCGGCCCCACGGGCTACACCTTC
CDR3: CASSVESGPTGYTF

D: .
size: .
V: TRBV4-2
J: TRBJ2-1
DNA: TGTGCCAGCAGCCAAGATCTCGAGACAGGGGGTCTAGCGGGGGTTCGATTGCAGTTCTTC
CDR3: CASSQDLETGGLAGVRLQFF

D: .
size: .
V: TRBV10-3
J: TRBJ1-5
DNA: TGTGCCATCAGTGAAAGGGCAGGGAAGGGACTCAGCAATCAGCCCCAGCATTTT
CDR3: CAISERAGKGLSNQPQHF

D: TRBD2
size: .
V: TRBV6-5
J: TRBJ2-3
DNA: TGTGCCAGCAGTTTGGGGCTAGCGGGGGGGACAGATACGCAGTATTTT
CDR3: CASSLGLAGGTDTQYF

D: .
size: once
V: TRBV6-5
J: TRBJ2-1
DNA: TGTGCCAGCAGTTACGGTAGGGACCCCTACAATGAGCAGTTCTTC
CDR3: CASSYGRDPYNEQFF

D: .
size: once
V: TRBV11-1
J: TRBJ1-2
DNA: TGTGCCAGCGGGGACCGCGATGCTAACTATGGCTACACCTTC
CDR3: CASGDRDANYGYTF

D: .
size: once
V: TRBV5-6
J: TRBJ1-5
DNA: TGTGCCAGCAGCCTGAGGGACAAACATCAGCCCCAGCATTTT
CDR3: CASSLRDKHQPQHF

D: TRBD1
size: .
V: TRBV28
J: TRBJ2-3
DNA: TGTGCCAGCAGTTTAATACAGGGGGCGGGTGATACGCAGTATTTT
CDR3: CASSLIQGAGDTQYF

D: .
size: .
V: TRBV12-5
J: TRBJ1-5
DNA: TGTGCTAGTGACCGAGGTAGCAATCAGCCCCAGCATTTT
CDR3: CASDRGSNQPQHF

D: .
size: .
V: TRBV4-1
J: TRBJ2-4
DNA: TGCGCCAGCAGCCAACCTACAGGAATTGGGCTAGCCAAAAACATTCAGTACTTC
CDR3: CASSQPTGIGLAKNIQYF

D: .
size: .
V: TRBV15
J: TRBJ2-7
DNA: TGTGCCACCAGCAGAGAGGGCGAGCAGTACTTC
CDR3: CATSREGEQYF

D: .
size: .
V: TRBV6-4
J: TRBJ1-1
DNA: TGTGCCAGCAGTGCAACATTTCCTTCGAACACTGAAGCTTTCTTT
CDR3: CASSATFPSNTEAFF